This section outlines one TCR beta chain sequence together with its context. Its antigen is still unknown. The method was immunoSEQ multiplex PCR; TCRdb's version includes in-frame clones alone and lacks a portion of them. Among thousands of clones listed, approximately 79% were seen once. Trimming left V 3 bases short and J 0 bases short, with 21 bases between. Germline V gene data show CDR1 as LNHDA and CDR2 as SQIVND (reference sequence). The CDR3 totals 20 residues. These data are taken from a study of high-grade serous ovarian cancer treatment subgroups. Study background: Mean per sample: about 14,000 reads, several thousand unique TCR beta rearrangements.

Study conclusions and caveats: CDR1 and CDR2 were left unanalyzed; analyses focused on CDR3. Same-patient tumor repertoires overlapped at about 0.095 to 0.79; different patients barely overlapped. Bulk tumor TCR sequencing gave no spatial information.

Tumor samples were taken before definitive surgery or chemotherapy. The sequence derives from a human donor with high-grade serous ovarian cancer. The rearrangement uses TRBV19 and TRBJ1-6; D ambiguous. The sample consisted of tumor tissue. CDR3 sequence (DNA): TGTGCCAGTAGTATGTCTCACGGCAGGCTGTCGGGCTCCTATAATTCACCCCTCCACTTT. Protein: CASSMSHGRLSGSYNSPLHF.